These 13 T cell receptor beta chains originate from one sample sequenced in a study of blood T cell repertoires in COVID-19. Only in-frame clones appear in the TCRdb table, and some are missing; sequencing was by immunoSEQ multiplex PCR. The repertoire consists of under 350,000 clones, with roughly 85% occurring once and the leading ten covering approximately 4%. Sequencing was performed on PBMCs or T cells enriched from blood (not recorded which). The source of these receptors is a woman between 40 and 50 years old with acute COVID-19.

The CDR3 loop is CASSLDGTSLNTEAFF. The CDR3 DNA reads TGTGCCAGCAGCTTAGATGGCACCTCACTAAACACTGAAGCTTTCTTT. This chain uses TRBV7-3 with TRBJ1-1; no firm D call. This CDR3 is built from 16 residues. Trimming removed 2 bases at V and 2 bases at J, with 15 bases between. Germline loops: CDR1 SGHTA, CDR2 FQGTGA. The variable domain in full, completed from reference TRBV7-3 and TRBJ1-1, reads GAGVSQTPSNKVTEKGKYVELRCDPISGHTALYWYRQSLGQGPEFLIYFQGTGAADDSGLPNDRFFAVRPEGSVSTLKIQRTERGDSAVYLCASSLDGTSLNTEAFFGQGTRLTVV.

The chain uses TRBV10-3 and TRBJ2-5; 9 bases are a match to TRBD2. CDR3 length equals 16 residues. V was pared by 6 bases and J by 1 base, with 9 bases of the junction left unmatched. CDR1 and CDR2 from the germline V gene are ENHRY and SYGVKD. The CDR3 loop reads CAISKTSGGIQETQYF. CDR3 DNA: TGTGCCATCAGCAAGACTAGCGGAGGAATCCAAGAGACCCAGTACTTC.

The chain employs TRBV5-4 and TRBJ2-2; 7 positions match TRBD1. Germline assignment: CDR1 SGHNT and CDR2 YYREEE (reference sequence). The ends lost 4 bases at V and 7 bases at J; junction bases unmatched: 4. This CDR3 spans 13 amino acids. The CDR3 bases are TGTGCCAGCAGCCAGGGGGATGACGGGGAGCTGTTTTTT. Protein sequence: CASSQGDDGELFF.

This clone came up once. This chain uses TRBV21-1 with TRBJ2-5; the table's D gene call, TRBD2, was not cross checked with the DNA. TRBV21-1 is listed as a pseudogene. The CDR3 spans 11 residues. The CDR3 sequence is CASIVVETQYF. The CDR3 coding sequence is TGTGCCAGCATTGTAGTGGAGACCCAGTACTTC.

This clone was recorded only once. The chain links TRBV4-1 to TRBJ2-5, with D hard to call. The CDR3 is 21 amino acids. Trimming cost V 0 bases and J 3 bases, with 29 bases left between them. Germline CDR1 and CDR2: MGHRA and YSYEKL. The CDR3 loop is CASSQDLLRLTVRSTEETQYF. The CDR3 nucleotides are TGCGCCAGCAGCCAAGATCTATTACGACTTACCGTACGATCTACCGAAGAGACCCAGTACTTC.

DNA of the CDR3: TGTGCCAGCAGTAGACAGGGCGGCTATGGCTACACCTTC. It yields the protein CASSRQGGYGYTF. This sequence joins TRBV28 and TRBJ1-2, with 7 bases identical to TRBD1. The CDR3 has 13 amino acids. J was trimmed by 4 bases and V by 5 bases; bases with no gene match: 4. Per the germline V gene, CDR1 is MDHEN and CDR2 is SYDVKM.

The rearrangement joins TRBV7-3 to TRBJ1-4; the D gene is possibly TRBD1 (5 bases). Germline V gene lookup returns CDR1 SGHTA and CDR2 FQGTGA. Trimming removed 7 bases from V and 8 bases from J, with 23 bases in between. The CDR3 is 16 residues long. This CDR3 reads CASINPTDQGLEKLFF. CDR3 DNA: TGTGCCAGCATCAACCCCACAGACCAGGGTTTAGAAAAACTGTTTTTT. The variable domain in full, completed from reference TRBV7-3 and TRBJ1-4, reads GAGVSQTPSNKVTEKGKYVELRCDPISGHTALYWYRQSLGQGPEFLIYFQGTGAADDSGLPNDRFFAVRPEGSVSTLKIQRTERGDSAVYLCASINPTDQGLEKLFFGSGTQLSVL.

The DNA for the CDR3 is TGCGCCAGCAGCTTCGAGCGGCCCAACACCGGGGAGCTGTTTTTT. It encodes CASSFERPNTGELFF. The rearrangement uses TRBV5-1 and TRBJ2-2, with TRBD2 as a possible D gene (5 bases). V shed 2 bases and J shed 2 bases, with 10 bases lying between them. Germline V gene data show CDR1 as SGHRS and CDR2 as YFSETQ. The CDR3 sequence is 15 residues long.

The chain links TRBV10-3 to TRBJ2-3, with 14 bases that match TRBD2. J gave up 5 bases and V 6 bases, and 7 bases lay outside the gene matches. The CDR3 extends over 16 amino acids. CDR1 and CDR2 from the germline V gene are ENHRY and SYGVKD. CDR3 loop: CAISGTSGSSGDTQYF. The CDR3 DNA reads TGTGCCATCAGCGGGACTAGCGGGAGTTCTGGAGATACGCAGTATTTT.

This clone was counted between two and nine times. Other DNA sequences within the sample encode an identical CDR3. This rearrangement joins TRBV9 to TRBJ2-7; D may be TRBD2 (6 bases). Trimming took 2 bases from V and 0 from J, leaving 6 bases between them. The CDR3 extends over 13 amino acids. Germline V gene data show CDR1 as SGDLS and CDR2 as YYNGEE. CDR3 amino acids: CASSVGGSYEQYF. CDR3 in DNA: TGTGCCAGCAGCGTCGGGGGCTCCTACGAGCAGTACTTC.

Concerning this clone: At the DNA level, this CDR3 is encoded by other sequences in the same sample as well. The rearrangement uses TRBV3-1 (or the pseudogene TRBV3-2) and TRBJ1-3; D unresolved. The CDR3 consists of 15 residues. V lost 0 bases and J 1 base, leaving 7 bases between the germline ends. Germline-derived CDR1 and CDR2 are LGHDT and YNNKEL (reference sequence). The CDR3 loop is CASSQEGGSGNTIYF. Written as DNA, the CDR3 is TGTGCCAGCAGCCAAGAGGGAGGGTCTGGAAACACCATATATTTT.

The table lists this clone with a count of one. Written as DNA, the CDR3 is TGTGCCAGCTCGCCGGACAGTGATCAGCCCCAGCATTTT. Its protein is CASSPDSDQPQHF. This chain joins TRBV18 and TRBJ1-5; D perhaps matches TRBD1 (6 bases). Trimming took off 6 bases at V and 5 bases at J, with 11 bases between the two ends. Germline assignment: CDR1 KGHSH and CDR2 LQKENI. The CDR3 runs 13 residues.

On this clone: The same CDR3 is also encoded by other DNA sequences in this sample. The chain has TRBV18 and TRBJ1-4; no definite D call. This CDR3 contains 14 residues. Trimming removed 3 bases from V and 0 bases from J, with 5 bases in between. Germline values: CDR1 KGHSH, CDR2 LQKENI. The CDR3 DNA reads as TGTGCCAGCTCACCCGGAGCAACTAATGAAAAACTGTTTTTT. Protein sequence: CASSPGATNEKLFF.